The 20 T cell receptor beta chains below all came from one sample that was sequenced in a study of T cell responses to AZD1222 COVID-19 vaccine. Sequenced by immunoSEQ multiplex PCR; TCRdb stores in-frame clones only, minus some. The sample shows roughly 84,000 clones, 70% to 90% of them seen only once. This material consisted of peripheral blood, taken 28 days after the second AZD1222 dose. These TCRs come from an adult who received the AZD1222 COVID-19 vaccine.

V gene TRBV11-3 combines with J gene TRBJ2-3; D perhaps matches TRBD1 (6 bases). Germline CDR1 and CDR2: SGHNT and YENEEA. The germline V and J ends were trimmed by 5 bases and 0 bases, with 9 bases remaining between them. The CDR3 contains 14 residues. The CDR3 bases are TGTGCCAGCAGCCAGGGGTCTAGCACAGATACGCAGTATTTT. It encodes CASSQGSSTDTQYF.

This clone was counted a single time. V and J are TRBV5-1 and TRBJ1-1; D might be TRBD1 (5 bases). With 2 bases removed from V and 6 bases from J, the gap between germline ends came to 11 bases. The length of the CDR3 is 13 residues. The germline V gene has CDR1 SGHRS and CDR2 YFSETQ. The CDR3 is CASSFTVGAEAFF. The CDR3 DNA sequence: TGCGCCAGCAGCTTCACAGTAGGGGCTGAAGCTTTCTTT.

The chain uses TRBV27 and TRBJ2-2; 9 nucleotides match TRBD1. J gave up 4 bases and V 0 bases, and 3 bases lay outside the gene matches. Germline V gives CDR1 MNHEY, CDR2 SMNVEV (reference sequence). This CDR3 comprises 16 residues. CDR3 coding DNA: TGTGCCAGCAGTTTATCTTACAGGGGGCGCACCGGGGAGCTGTTTTTT. Protein product: CASSLSYRGRTGELFF.

The chain couples TRBV10-3 to TRBJ1-2; no definite D call. The CDR3 consists of 14 residues. The germline gives CDR1 ENHRY, CDR2 SYGVKD. The V and J ends lost 9 bases and 4 bases respectively, with 18 bases between them. CDR3 protein: CAMGSGSGGYGYTF. The CDR3 DNA sequence: TGTGCCATGGGCTCGGGTTCCGGAGGCTATGGCTACACCTTC.

The chain links TRBV20-1 to TRBJ2-1; 9 bases fit TRBD2. Germline V gene data show CDR1 as DFQATT and CDR2 as SNEGSKA (reference sequence). After removal of 3 bases from V and 13 bases from J, the junction contained 10 bases not matched to a gene. The CDR3 sequence is 13 residues long. The CDR3 is CSASRAGGREQFF. The CDR3 nucleotides are TGCAGTGCTAGTAGAGCGGGAGGTAGGGAACAGTTCTTC.

This rearrangement joins TRBV19 to TRBJ2-1; D remains ambiguous. V was clipped by 7 bases and J by 0 bases, with 16 bases between them. The germline gives CDR1 LNHDA, CDR2 SQIVND (reference sequence). The CDR3 is 16 residues long. The CDR3 bases are TGTGCCAGTATCCCCGAAGCGTCCGCCTCCTACAATGAGCAGTTCTTC. Its protein is CASIPEASASYNEQFF.

This chain joins TRBV5-4 and TRBJ1-4; D gene unclear. Germline V gene sequence: CDR1 SGHNT, CDR2 YYREEE (reference sequence). This CDR3 is 14 amino acids long. V lost 1 base and J 9 bases, leaving 13 bases between the germline ends. The CDR3 spells CASSLNGQYQKLFF. CDR3 DNA: TGTGCCAGCAGCTTGAATGGCCAGTACCAAAAACTGTTTTTT.

The V gene is TRBV5-8, the J gene TRBJ1-1; D gene ambiguous. CDR1 SGHTS and CDR2 YDEGEE come from the germline V gene. V was cut by 1 base and J by 2 bases, with 6 bases left in between. The CDR3 has 13 amino acids. The CDR3 DNA reads as TGTGCCAGCAGCTTGTACAGAAACACTGAAGCTTTCTTT. This encodes CASSLYRNTEAFF.

The rearrangement links TRBV12-3 or TRBV12-4 to TRBJ2-5; D is unclear. Trimming removed 5 bases from V and 5 bases from J, with 6 bases in between. The CDR3 is 11 amino acids. The CDR3 nucleotides read TGTGCCAGCAGTACAGTCGAGACCCAGTACTTC. Translated: CASSTVETQYF.

This clone has a single count. CDR3 sequence reads: CASSLEGRLSNQPQHF. CDR3 DNA sequence: TGTGCCAGCAGCTTGGAAGGACGCCTTAGCAATCAGCCCCAGCATTTT. The V and J genes are TRBV5-6 and TRBJ1-5; D gene uncertain. Germline V gene sequence: CDR1 SGHDT, CDR2 YYEEEE. This CDR3 has 16 residues. The ends were cut back, 0 bases at V and 0 bases at J, with 10 bases in the middle.

This sequence joins TRBV7-2 and TRBJ2-1; D remains unclear. Trimming removed 2 bases at V and 4 bases at J, with 12 bases between. The CDR3 consists of 15 residues. The germline V gene has CDR1 SGHTA and CDR2 FQGNSA. This CDR3 is CASSLQATEYNEQFF. Here the CDR3 DNA reads TGTGCCAGCAGCTTACAAGCAACTGAATACAATGAGCAGTTCTTC.

This chain links TRBV10-3 with TRBJ1-3; D unresolved. This CDR3 region has 14 residues. The ends were cut back, 0 bases at V and 4 bases at J, with 7 bases in the middle. The germline V gene has CDR1 ENHRY and CDR2 SYGVKD. For the CDR3, the DNA is TGTGCCATCAGTGAGTCGTTCGGGGGAAACACCATATATTTT. Protein: CAISESFGGNTIYF.

This chain links TRBV11-3 with TRBJ1-1; 10 bases align to TRBD1. The length of the CDR3 is 15 residues. Germline values: CDR1 SGHNT, CDR2 YENEEA. V trimming: 1 base; J trimming: 5 bases; junction bases outside the gene matches: 4. In nucleotides, the CDR3 is TGTGCCAGCAGCTTAGTGGACAGGGGGAAGACTGAAGCTTTCTTT. It yields the protein CASSLVDRGKTEAFF.

The rearrangement uses TRBV2 and TRBJ1-2, with D possibly being TRBD1 (5 bases). Trimming cost V 4 bases and J 1 base, with 19 bases left between them. Germline CDR1 is SNHLY and CDR2 is FYNNEI. This CDR3 comprises 17 residues. This CDR3 is CASSGGSDRALNYGYTF. Here the CDR3 DNA reads TGTGCCAGCAGTGGCGGTAGTGACAGAGCCCTTAACTATGGCTACACCTTC.

A single count supports this clone. The chain is built from TRBV19 and TRBJ2-5, with a weak D call TRBD2 (5 bases). With 6 bases removed from V and 4 bases from J, the gap between germline ends came to 18 bases. Germline V gene lookup returns CDR1 LNHDA and CDR2 SQIVND (reference sequence). The CDR3 length is 15 residues. The chain's CDR3 is CASSPLEMAVETQYF. The CDR3, as DNA: TGTGCCAGTAGCCCACTAGAAATGGCTGTAGAGACCCAGTACTTC.

The chain carries TRBV7-8 and TRBJ2-2; TRBD1 matches 7 bases. This CDR3 comprises 15 residues. With V trimmed by 5 bases and J by 2 bases, 5 bases remained unmatched. The germline V gene has CDR1 SGHVS and CDR2 FQNEAQ. This CDR3 reads CASSQTGSNTGELFF. Here the CDR3 DNA reads TGTGCCAGCAGCCAGACAGGGTCTAACACCGGGGAGCTGTTTTTT.

The chain uses TRBV5-1 and TRBJ2-3; 9 bases match TRBD2. The CDR3 length is 16 residues. Trimming at V came to 0 bases and at J to 3 bases, leaving 5 bases not matched to a gene. Looked up from germline, CDR1 is SGHRS and CDR2 is YFSETQ. Here the CDR3 reads CASSLARGGATDTQYF. CDR3 nucleotides: TGCGCCAGCAGCTTGGCCCGCGGGGGGGCAACAGATACGCAGTATTTT. The whole variable domain, remainder taken from reference TRBV5-1 and TRBJ2-3, is KAGVTQTPRYLIKTRGQQVTLSCSPISGHRSVSWYQQTPGQGLQFLFEYFSETQRNKGNFPGRFSGRQFSNSRSEMNVSTLELGDSALYLCASSLARGGATDTQYFGPGTRLTVL.

The V and J genes are TRBV27 and TRBJ2-7, with 7 positions matching TRBD2. Germline V CDR1 and CDR2: MNHEY, SMNVEV (reference sequence). The CDR3 is 15 amino acids. With 7 bases clipped from V and 6 bases from J, the junction kept 15 bases outside the gene matches. The CDR3 DNA sequence: TGTGCCAGCACCCCCTCCGGCGGGACGGGGGGCGAGCAGTACTTC. Translating it yields CASTPSGGTGGEQYF.

The chain recombines TRBV27 with TRBJ2-4; tentative D call: TRBD2 (7 bases). CDR3 length: 15 residues. Germline lookup yields CDR1 MNHEY and CDR2 SMNVEV (reference sequence). V was shortened by 4 bases and J by 6 bases, with 16 bases between the two germline ends. Here the CDR3 DNA reads TGTGCCAGCAGTTCCGAGGGGGGGGGCGTAAACATTCAGTACTTC. Amino acids: CASSSEGGGVNIQYF.

The chain uses TRBV11-2 and TRBJ2-7; 7 nucleotides match TRBD2. Trimming removed 3 bases from V and 4 bases from J; junction bases left unmatched: 9. The V gene's germline CDR1 is SGHAT and CDR2 FQNNGV. The CDR3 is made up of 15 amino acids. The CDR3, as DNA: TGTGCCAGCAGCTTTAATCCTAGCGGTAAATACGAGCAGTACTTC. It codes for CASSFNPSGKYEQYF.